The next 19 T cell receptor beta chains were all read from a single sample in a study of blood T cell repertoires in COVID-19. Sequencing used immunoSEQ multiplex PCR; TCRdb keeps in-frame clones, though not all of them. Among a few hundred thousand clones, 70% to 90% were seen once, and the ten largest hold about 10%. Sequenced: PBMCs or T cells enriched from blood (not recorded which). Receptors originate from a woman between 18 and 29 years old who had recovered from COVID-19.

This chain joins TRBV27 and TRBJ2-2, with a possible D match to TRBD1 (5 bases). V lost 4 bases and J lost 5, with 14 bases in between. The CDR3 covers 15 residues. In germline, CDR1 is MNHEY, CDR2 SMNVEV (reference sequence). The DNA of the CDR3 is TGTGCCAGCAGTTCATGGACATTCAATACCGGGGAGCTGTTTTTT. Translation gives CASSSWTFNTGELFF.

The chain is built from TRBV30 and TRBJ2-7; TRBD2 matches 12 bases. The V and J ends lost 2 bases and 5 bases, in that order; junction bases with no gene match: 7. Germline CDR1 reads GTSNPN; CDR2 reads SVGIG (reference sequence). The CDR3 totals 15 residues. CDR3 DNA: TGTGCCTGGAGTAGGTGGACTAGCGGGGACGACGAGCAGTACTTC. Its protein product is CAWSRWTSGDDEQYF.

This sequence joins TRBV7-9 and TRBJ1-1; no reliable D call. Trimming cost V 5 bases and J 1 base, with 8 bases left between them. The germline V gene has CDR1 SEHNR and CDR2 FQNEAQ (reference sequence). This CDR3 is built from 13 residues. DNA of the CDR3: TGTGCCAGCAGCACCCAGTGGAACACTGAAGCTTTCTTT. Its protein product is CASSTQWNTEAFF.

The chain joins TRBV2 to TRBJ1-6; 9 bases are a match to TRBD1. CDR3 size: 16 residues. V was clipped by 5 bases and J by 5 bases; unmatched bases: 7. Germline V lookup: CDR1 SNHLY, CDR2 FYNNEI. The CDR3 sequence: CASSPSTGGNNSPLHF. The CDR3 DNA reads TGTGCCAGCAGTCCCTCGACAGGGGGAAATAATTCACCCCTCCACTTT.

This clone has a handful of counts. CDR3 sequence reads: CASSESTVNQPQHF. CDR3 sequence (DNA): TGCGCCAGCAGTGAGTCCACGGTAAATCAGCCCCAGCATTTT. This chain connects TRBV10-2 to TRBJ1-5; D is unresolved. The CDR3 loop spans 14 amino acids. Germline CDR1 reads WSHSY; CDR2 reads SAAADI. Trimming removed 0 bases at V and 4 bases at J, with 7 bases between.

The chain employs TRBV4-1 and TRBJ2-1; possible D gene TRBD1, 6 bases. V was pared by 4 bases and J by 8 bases, with 18 bases between. The germline CDR1 and CDR2 sequences are MGHRA and YSYEKL. The CDR3 is made up of 15 amino acids. The CDR3 DNA is TGCGCCAGCAGCCGGGCACAGGACAGTATTTATGAGCAGTTCTTC. Residues: CASSRAQDSIYEQFF.

This chain links TRBV29-1 with TRBJ2-1; D perhaps matches TRBD1 (5 bases). With 5 bases removed from V and 0 bases from J, the gap between germline ends came to 8 bases. The CDR3 is 13 residues long. CDR1 is SQVTM and CDR2 is ANQGSEA in the germline V gene. CDR3 coding DNA: TGCAGCGTTACAGGTAGCTCCTACAATGAGCAGTTCTTC. Translating gives CSVTGSSYNEQFF.

The chain joins TRBV30 to TRBJ2-7; D is perhaps TRBD2 (5 bases). The V end was cut by 4 bases, the J end by 8 bases, with 15 bases between. There are 12 residues in the CDR3. CDR1 is GTSNPN, CDR2 SVGIG, per germline (reference sequence). CDR3 bases: TGTGCCTGGAATTCGGGGATAGTGCAGCAGTACTTC. Protein sequence: CAWNSGIVQQYF.

This sequence joins TRBV9 and TRBJ2-6; D is unresolved. The ends were cut back, 0 bases at V and 4 bases at J, with 20 bases in the middle. Germline V CDR1 and CDR2: SGDLS, YYNGEE. The CDR3 extends over 19 amino acids. This CDR3 reads CASSVDEGRNFRGANVLTF. CDR3 DNA: TGTGCCAGCAGCGTAGACGAAGGCAGGAATTTTAGGGGGGCCAACGTCCTGACTTTC.

The chain recombines TRBV30 with TRBJ2-7; D possibly corresponds to TRBD2 (5 bases). The ends were cut back, 2 bases at V and 6 bases at J, with 17 bases in the middle. Germline V gene lookup returns CDR1 GTSNPN and CDR2 SVGIG (reference sequence). The CDR3 runs 14 residues. CDR3 protein: CAWSPRTEASEQYF. The CDR3 DNA reads TGTGCCTGGAGTCCCCGGACGGAGGCGAGCGAGCAGTACTTC.

This clone was recorded only once. The chain links TRBV13 to TRBJ2-3; D is perhaps TRBD2 (6 bases). Germline loops: CDR1 PRHDT, CDR2 FYEKMQ (reference sequence). V shed 1 base and J shed 2 bases, with 16 bases lying between them. CDR3 length: 17 amino acids. The CDR3 DNA sequence: TGTGCCAGCAGCTTAGCAATGGCTAGCGATACCACAGATACGCAGTATTTT. Its protein is CASSLAMASDTTDTQYF.

The chain carries TRBV15 and TRBJ1-1, with D hard to call. The V gene lost 0 bases and the J gene lost 4 bases, with 9 bases spanning the gap. CDR1 is LNHNV and CDR2 is YYDKDF in the germline V gene (reference sequence). CDR3 length: 14 amino acids. Here the CDR3 DNA reads TGTGCCACCAGCAGAGAAACCTCGGGCACTGAAGCTTTCTTT. Amino acid sequence: CATSRETSGTEAFF. Full variable domain (rest looked up from reference TRBV15 and TRBJ1-1): DAMVIQNPRYQVTQFGKPVTLSCSQTLNHNVMYWYQQKSSQAPKLLFHYYDKDFNNEADTPDNFQSRRPNTSFCFLDIRSPGLGDTAMYLCATSRETSGTEAFFGQGTRLTVV.

This clone was found once. The chain uses TRBV10-2 and TRBJ1-2, with TRBD1 identical over 8 bases. The germline V gene encodes CDR1 WSHSY and CDR2 SAAADI. The CDR3 consists of 15 residues. The V gene end was trimmed by 8 bases and the J gene end by 2 bases; junction bases not matched to a gene: 10. CDR3 residues: CASGQGALANYGYTF. CDR3 nucleotide sequence: TGCGCCAGCGGGCAGGGGGCCCTTGCGAACTATGGCTACACCTTC.

This clone was picked up many times. V gene TRBV30 combines with J gene TRBJ2-2, with TRBD2 matching over 7 bases. CDR3 length equals 14 residues. Germline V lookup: CDR1 GTSNPN, CDR2 SVGIG (reference sequence). V lost 4 bases to trimming and J lost 5 bases; unmatched junction nucleotides: 7. The CDR3 is CAWNAGVGTGELFF. CDR3 in DNA: TGTGCCTGGAACGCGGGAGTGGGGACCGGGGAGCTGTTTTTT.

The V and J genes are TRBV19 and TRBJ1-3; D gene ambiguous. V lost 3 bases to trimming and J lost 0 bases, with 6 bases between them. There are 14 residues in the CDR3. The germline CDR1 and CDR2 sequences are LNHDA and SQIVND (reference sequence). CDR3 region: CASSMIGSGNTIYF. For the CDR3, the DNA is TGTGCCAGTAGTATGATCGGCTCTGGAAACACCATATATTTT. Full variable domain (remainder filled in from reference TRBV19 and TRBJ1-3): DGGITQSPKYLFRKEGQNVTLSCEQNLNHDAMYWYRQDPGQGLRLIYYSQIVNDFQKGDIAEGYSVSREKKESFPLTVTSAQKNPTAFYLCASSMIGSGNTIYFGEGSWLTVV.

In this sample, this clone turned up once. The chain couples TRBV2 to TRBJ1-3, with TRBD1 as a possible D gene (5 bases). CDR1 is SNHLY and CDR2 is FYNNEI in the germline V gene. The V gene lost 5 bases and the J gene lost 0 bases, with 11 bases spanning the gap. This CDR3 is built from 15 residues. This CDR3 is CASSLTGSSGNTIYF. The CDR3 coding sequence is TGTGCCAGCAGTCTCACAGGTAGCTCTGGAAACACCATATATTTT.

The chain joins TRBV28 to TRBJ2-5, with D possibly matching TRBD2 (5 bases). The V gene lost 5 bases and the J gene lost 0 bases, with 16 bases spanning the gap. This CDR3 region has 16 residues. Looked up from germline, CDR1 is MDHEN and CDR2 is SYDVKM. In DNA, the CDR3 is TGTGCCAGCAGTATCCCCGAGACGGACTACCAAGAGACCCAGTACTTC. Protein: CASSIPETDYQETQYF. Full variable domain (missing parts from reference TRBV28 and TRBJ2-5): DVKVTQSSRYLVKRTGEKVFLECVQDMDHENMFWYRQDPGLGLRLIYFSYDVKMKEKGDIPEGYSVSREKKERFSLILESASTNQTSMYLCASSIPETDYQETQYFGPGTRLLVL.

V usage is TRBV3-1 (or the pseudogene TRBV3-2) and J usage is TRBJ1-2; possible D gene TRBD1, 6 bases. This CDR3 comprises 17 residues. Trimming took 2 bases from V and 4 from J, leaving 20 bases between them. Germline V gene sequence: CDR1 LGHDT, CDR2 YNNKEL (reference sequence). CDR3 DNA sequence: TGTGCCAGCAGCCAATCTGACTTTGTCAGGGGCGGCTATGGCTACACCTTC. Translated, it gives CASSQSDFVRGGYGYTF.

J is TRBJ2-1 and V is TRBV6-5, with TRBD1 matching over 7 bases. This CDR3 has 14 amino acids. V lost 4 bases and J lost 4; bases outside the gene matches: 4. CDR1 is MNHEY, CDR2 SVGAGI, per germline. The CDR3 sequence is CASSFSGQYNEQFF. The CDR3 nucleotides read TGTGCCAGCAGTTTCTCGGGACAGTACAATGAGCAGTTCTTC.